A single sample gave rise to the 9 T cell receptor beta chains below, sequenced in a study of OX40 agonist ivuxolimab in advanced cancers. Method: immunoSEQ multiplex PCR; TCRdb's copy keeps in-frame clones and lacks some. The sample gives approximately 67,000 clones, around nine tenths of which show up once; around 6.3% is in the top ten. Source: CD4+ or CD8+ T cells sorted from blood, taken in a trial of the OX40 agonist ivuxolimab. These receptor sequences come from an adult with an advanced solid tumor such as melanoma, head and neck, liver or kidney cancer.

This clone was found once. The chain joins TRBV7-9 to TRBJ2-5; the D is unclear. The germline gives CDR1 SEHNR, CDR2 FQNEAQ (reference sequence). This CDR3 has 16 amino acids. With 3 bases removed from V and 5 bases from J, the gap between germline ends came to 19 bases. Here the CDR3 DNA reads TGTGCCAGCAGCTTGGACGGCGACTCTTCCTGGGAGACCCAGTACTTC. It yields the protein CASSLDGDSSWETQYF.

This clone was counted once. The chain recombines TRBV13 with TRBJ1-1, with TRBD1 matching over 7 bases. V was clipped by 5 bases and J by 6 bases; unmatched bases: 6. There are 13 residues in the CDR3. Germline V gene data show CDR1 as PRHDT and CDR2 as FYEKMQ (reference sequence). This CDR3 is CASSPGTASEAFF. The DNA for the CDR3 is TGTGCCAGCAGCCCCGGGACAGCCTCTGAAGCTTTCTTT.

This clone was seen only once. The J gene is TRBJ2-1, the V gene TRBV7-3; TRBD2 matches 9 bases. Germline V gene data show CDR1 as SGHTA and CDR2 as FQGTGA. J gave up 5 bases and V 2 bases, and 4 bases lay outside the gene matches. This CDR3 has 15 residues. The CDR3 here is CASSLGLAGHNEQFF. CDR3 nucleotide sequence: TGTGCCAGCAGCTTAGGGCTAGCGGGACACAATGAGCAGTTCTTC.

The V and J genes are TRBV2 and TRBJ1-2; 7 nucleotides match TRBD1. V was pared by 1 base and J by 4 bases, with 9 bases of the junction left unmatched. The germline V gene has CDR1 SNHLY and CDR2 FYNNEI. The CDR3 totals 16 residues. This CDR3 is CASSEVGQGGTYGYTF. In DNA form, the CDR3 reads TGTGCCAGCAGTGAAGTTGGTCAGGGGGGAACCTATGGCTACACCTTC.

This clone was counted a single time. For the CDR3, the DNA is TGTGCCAGCAGCCCGTGGACAGGGGAGGTCAATCAGCCCCAGCATTTT. It encodes CASSPWTGEVNQPQHF. V and J are TRBV7-8 and TRBJ1-5; 9 positions match TRBD1. From germline, CDR1 is SGHVS and CDR2 FQNEAQ. The CDR3 runs 16 residues. V gave up 5 bases and J gave up 3 bases; unmatched junction bases: 8. The full variable domain, in which reference TRBV7-8 and TRBJ1-5 provide the parts outside the CDR3, is GAGVSQSPRYKVAKRGQDVALRCDPISGHVSLFWYQQALGQGPEFLTYFQNEAQLDKSGLPSDRFFAERPEGSVSTLKIQRTQQEDSAVYLCASSPWTGEVNQPQHFGDGTRLSIL.

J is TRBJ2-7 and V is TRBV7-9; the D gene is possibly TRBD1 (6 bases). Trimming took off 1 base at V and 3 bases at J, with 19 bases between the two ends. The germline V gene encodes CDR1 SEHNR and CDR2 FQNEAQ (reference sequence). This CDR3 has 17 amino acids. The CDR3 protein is CASSLGGQTTLGYEQYF. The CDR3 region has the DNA TGTGCCAGCAGCTTAGGAGGACAGACGACCCTGGGCTACGAGCAGTACTTC. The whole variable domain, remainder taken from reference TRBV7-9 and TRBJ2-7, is DTGVSQNPRHKITKRGQNVTFRCDPISEHNRLYWYRQTLGQGPEFLTYFQNEAQLEKSRLLSDRFSAERPKGSFSTLEIQRTEQGDSAMYLCASSLGGQTTLGYEQYFGPGTRLTVT.

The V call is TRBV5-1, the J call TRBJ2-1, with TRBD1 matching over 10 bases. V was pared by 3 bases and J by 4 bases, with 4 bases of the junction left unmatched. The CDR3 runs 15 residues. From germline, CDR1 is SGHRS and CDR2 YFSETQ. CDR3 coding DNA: TGCGCCAGCAGCTGGACAGGGGGAGAATACAATGAGCAGTTCTTC. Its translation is CASSWTGGEYNEQFF. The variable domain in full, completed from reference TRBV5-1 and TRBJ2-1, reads KAGVTQTPRYLIKTRGQQVTLSCSPISGHRSVSWYQQTPGQGLQFLFEYFSETQRNKGNFPGRFSGRQFSNSRSEMNVSTLELGDSALYLCASSWTGGEYNEQFFGPGTRLTVL.

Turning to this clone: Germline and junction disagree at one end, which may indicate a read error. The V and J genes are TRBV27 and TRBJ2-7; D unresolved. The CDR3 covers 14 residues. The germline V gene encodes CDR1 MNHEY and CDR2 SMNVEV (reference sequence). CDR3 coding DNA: TGTGCCAGCAGTTCAACTCTTGGATCCTACGGGCAGTACTTC. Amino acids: CASSSTLGSYGQYF.

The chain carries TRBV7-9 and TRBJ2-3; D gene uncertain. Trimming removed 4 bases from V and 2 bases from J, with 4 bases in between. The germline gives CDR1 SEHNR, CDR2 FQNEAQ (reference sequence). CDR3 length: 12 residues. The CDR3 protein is CASSSYTDTQYF. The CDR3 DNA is TGTGCCAGCAGCTCCTACACAGATACGCAGTATTTT.